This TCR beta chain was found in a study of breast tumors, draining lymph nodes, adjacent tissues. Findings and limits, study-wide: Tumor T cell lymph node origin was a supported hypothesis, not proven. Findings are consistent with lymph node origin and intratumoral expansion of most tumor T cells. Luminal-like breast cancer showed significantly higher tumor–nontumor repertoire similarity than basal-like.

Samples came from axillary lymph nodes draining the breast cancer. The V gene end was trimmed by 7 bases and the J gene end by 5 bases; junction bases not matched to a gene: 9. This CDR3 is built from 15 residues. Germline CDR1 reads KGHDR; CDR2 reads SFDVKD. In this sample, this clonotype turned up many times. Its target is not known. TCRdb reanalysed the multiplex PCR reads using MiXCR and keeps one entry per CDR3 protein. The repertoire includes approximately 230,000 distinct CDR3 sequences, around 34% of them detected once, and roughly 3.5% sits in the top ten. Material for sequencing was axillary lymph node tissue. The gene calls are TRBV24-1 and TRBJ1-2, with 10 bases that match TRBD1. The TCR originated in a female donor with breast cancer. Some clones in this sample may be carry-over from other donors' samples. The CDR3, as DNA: TGTGCCACCAGAGCAACCGGGACAGGGGAGTATGGCTACACCTTC. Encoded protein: CATRATGTGEYGYTF.